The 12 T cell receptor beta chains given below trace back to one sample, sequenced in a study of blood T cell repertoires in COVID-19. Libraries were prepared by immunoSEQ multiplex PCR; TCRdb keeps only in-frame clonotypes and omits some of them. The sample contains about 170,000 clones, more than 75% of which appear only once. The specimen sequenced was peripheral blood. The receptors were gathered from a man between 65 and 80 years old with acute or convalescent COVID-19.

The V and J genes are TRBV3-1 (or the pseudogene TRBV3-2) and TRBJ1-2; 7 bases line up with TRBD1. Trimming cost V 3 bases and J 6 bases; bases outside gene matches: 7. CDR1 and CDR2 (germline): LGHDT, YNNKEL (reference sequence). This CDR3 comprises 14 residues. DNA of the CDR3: TGTGCCAGCAGCCAGAGAGGGGGCGAGGATGGCTACACCTTC. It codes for CASSQRGGEDGYTF.

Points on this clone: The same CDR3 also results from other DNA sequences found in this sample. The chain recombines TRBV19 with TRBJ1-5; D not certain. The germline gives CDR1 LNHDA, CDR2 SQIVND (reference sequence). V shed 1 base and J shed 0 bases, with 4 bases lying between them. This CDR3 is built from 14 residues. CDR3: CASSIAGSNQPQHF. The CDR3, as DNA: TGTGCCAGTAGTATAGCGGGTAGCAATCAGCCCCAGCATTTT.

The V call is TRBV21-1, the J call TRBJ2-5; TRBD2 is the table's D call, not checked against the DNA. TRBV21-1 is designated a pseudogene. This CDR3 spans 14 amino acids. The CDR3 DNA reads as TGTGCCAGCAAGGGACTAGCGGGACCGGAGACCCAGTACTTC. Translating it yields CASKGLAGPETQYF.

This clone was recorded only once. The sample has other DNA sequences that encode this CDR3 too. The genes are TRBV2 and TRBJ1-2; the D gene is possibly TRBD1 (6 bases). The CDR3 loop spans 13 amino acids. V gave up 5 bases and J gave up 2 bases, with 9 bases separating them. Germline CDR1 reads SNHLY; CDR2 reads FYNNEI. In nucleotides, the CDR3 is TGTGCCAGCAGTCTACAGGGCAACTATGGCTACACCTTC. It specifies CASSLQGNYGYTF.

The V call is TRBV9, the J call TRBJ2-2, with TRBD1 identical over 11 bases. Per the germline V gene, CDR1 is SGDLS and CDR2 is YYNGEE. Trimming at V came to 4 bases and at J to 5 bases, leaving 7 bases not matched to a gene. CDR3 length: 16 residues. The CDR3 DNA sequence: TGTGCCAGCAGCCTCGCCGGGACAGGGGGGACCGGGGAGCTGTTTTTT. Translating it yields CASSLAGTGGTGELFF.

CDR3 region: CASSVDETSLNEQFF. The CDR3 DNA reads as TGTGCCAGCAGCGTAGATGAGACTAGCCTCAATGAGCAGTTCTTC. V usage is TRBV9 and J usage is TRBJ2-1, with 7 bases aligning to TRBD2. The CDR3 is 15 residues long. Germline V gives CDR1 SGDLS, CDR2 YYNGEE. The ends lost 0 bases at V and 6 bases at J; junction bases unmatched: 6.

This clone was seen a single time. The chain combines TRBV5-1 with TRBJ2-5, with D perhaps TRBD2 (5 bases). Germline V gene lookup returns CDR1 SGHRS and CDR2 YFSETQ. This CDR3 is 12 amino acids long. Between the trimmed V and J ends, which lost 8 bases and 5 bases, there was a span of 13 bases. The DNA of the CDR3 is TGCGCCAGTGCTAGGGAGAGGGAGACCCAGTACTTC. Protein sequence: CASARERETQYF.

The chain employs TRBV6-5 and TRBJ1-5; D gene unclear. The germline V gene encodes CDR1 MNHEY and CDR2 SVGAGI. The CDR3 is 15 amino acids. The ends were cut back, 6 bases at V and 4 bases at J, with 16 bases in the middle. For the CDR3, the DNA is TGTGCCAGCAGATCTGAGAGGTGGGTAAATCAGCCCCAGCATTTT. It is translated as CASRSERWVNQPQHF.

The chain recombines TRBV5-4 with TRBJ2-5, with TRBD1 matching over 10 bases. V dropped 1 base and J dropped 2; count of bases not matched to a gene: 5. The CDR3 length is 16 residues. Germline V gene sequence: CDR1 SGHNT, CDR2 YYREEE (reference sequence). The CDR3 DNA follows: TGTGCCAGCAGCTTGCCCCCGGGACAGGGGCAAGAGACCCAGTACTTC. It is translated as CASSLPPGQGQETQYF.

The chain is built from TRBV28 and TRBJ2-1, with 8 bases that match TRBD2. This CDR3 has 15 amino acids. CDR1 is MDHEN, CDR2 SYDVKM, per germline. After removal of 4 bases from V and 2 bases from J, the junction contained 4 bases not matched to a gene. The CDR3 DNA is TGTGCCAGCAGTTGGACTAGCCATACCTACAATGAGCAGTTCTTC. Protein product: CASSWTSHTYNEQFF.

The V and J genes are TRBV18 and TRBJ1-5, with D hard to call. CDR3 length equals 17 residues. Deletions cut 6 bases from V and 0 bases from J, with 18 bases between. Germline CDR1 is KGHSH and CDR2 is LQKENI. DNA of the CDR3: TGTGCCAGCTCCCGCTCGAGCGGGCAATATAGCAATCAGCCCCAGCATTTT. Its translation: CASSRSSGQYSNQPQHF.

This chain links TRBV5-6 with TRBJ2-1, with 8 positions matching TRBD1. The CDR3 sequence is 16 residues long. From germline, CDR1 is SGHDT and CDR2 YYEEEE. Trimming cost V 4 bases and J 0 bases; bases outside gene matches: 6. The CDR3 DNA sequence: TGTGCCAGCAGCCCAGGGGGCTTAAGCTCCTACAATGAGCAGTTCTTC. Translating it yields CASSPGGLSSYNEQFF. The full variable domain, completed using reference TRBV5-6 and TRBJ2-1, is DAGVTQSPTHLIKTRGQQVTLRCSPKSGHDTVSWYQQALGQGPQFIFQYYEEEERQRGNFPDRFSGHQFPNYSSELNVNALLLGDSALYLCASSPGGLSSYNEQFFGPGTRLTVL.